Below, 18 T cell receptor beta chains from the same sample are listed, as sequenced in a study of blood T cell repertoires in COVID-19. Sequencing was performed with immunoSEQ multiplex PCR; in TCRdb, only in-frame clones are kept and a portion is missing. The repertoire holds about 98,000 clones, with more than 65% as singletons. Input material: peripheral blood. Receptors were obtained from a woman of 80 years or more with acute or convalescent COVID-19.

This clone was seen a few times. The chain combines TRBV28 with TRBJ1-2; D possibly corresponds to TRBD1 (6 bases). Germline assignment: CDR1 MDHEN and CDR2 SYDVKM. V lost 7 bases and J 9 bases, leaving 18 bases between the germline ends. This CDR3 spans 13 amino acids. DNA of the CDR3: TGTGCCAGCATCTCACATCAGGGGAGAAGCTACACCTTC. Protein: CASISHQGRSYTF.

This clone has only a few counts. This rearrangement joins TRBV11-2 to TRBJ2-3, with TRBD2 matching over 10 bases. Trimming removed 0 bases from V and 5 bases from J; junction bases left unmatched: 8. Germline CDR1 is SGHAT and CDR2 is FQNNGV. CDR3 length equals 17 residues. The CDR3 reads CASSLDLLAGAIDTQYF. As DNA, the CDR3 is TGTGCCAGCAGCTTAGATCTGCTAGCGGGGGCGATAGATACGCAGTATTTT.

Of note for this clone: One junction end disagrees with the germline gene, perhaps due to a read error. This rearrangement joins TRBV5-1 to TRBJ2-1; D is perhaps TRBD1 (6 bases). The CDR3 has 15 amino acids. Germline CDR1 SGHRS, CDR2 YFSETQ. The CDR3 sequence: CASSLAGASVNEQFF. CDR3 coding DNA: TGCGCCAGCAGTTTGGCAGGGGCCTCAGTTAATGAGCAGTTCTTC. Variable domain in full (rest from reference TRBV5-1 and TRBJ2-1): KAGVTQTPRYLIKTRGQQVTLSCSPISGHRSVSWYQQTPGQGLQFLFEYFSETQRNKGNFPGRFSGRQFSNSRSEMNVSTLELGDSALYLCASSLAGASVNEQFFGPGTRLTVL.

The CDR3, as DNA: TGTGCCAGTAGTTCGACAGGGAGTTCACCCCTCCACTTT. Its translation: CASSSTGSSPLHF. The rearrangement uses TRBV19 and TRBJ1-6, with TRBD1 matching 7 bases. The CDR3 has 13 residues. The V and J ends lost 5 bases and 9 bases, in that order; junction bases with no gene match: 4. The germline V gene encodes CDR1 LNHDA and CDR2 SQIVND (reference sequence). The full variable domain, rest sourced from reference TRBV19 and TRBJ1-6, is DGGITQSPKYLFRKEGQNVTLSCEQNLNHDAMYWYRQDPGQGLRLIYYSQIVNDFQKGDIAEGYSVSREKKESFPLTVTSAQKNPTAFYLCASSSTGSSPLHFGNGTRLTVT.

As to this clone: The same CDR3 arises from other DNA sequences in this sample as well. V gene TRBV5-1 combines with J gene TRBJ1-4, with 9 bases identical to TRBD1. CDR3 length equals 14 residues. Germline V lookup: CDR1 SGHRS, CDR2 YFSETQ. V dropped 0 bases and J dropped 7; count of bases not matched to a gene: 1. The CDR3 is CASSLAGQGEKLFF. CDR3 DNA sequence: TGCGCCAGCAGCTTGGCGGGACAGGGTGAAAAACTGTTTTTT.

V usage is TRBV5-1 and J usage is TRBJ1-2; TRBD1 agrees at 7 bases. Trimming at V came to 3 bases and at J to 4 bases, leaving 6 bases not matched to a gene. Germline lookup yields CDR1 SGHRS and CDR2 YFSETQ. CDR3 length: 14 amino acids. CDR3 nucleotides: TGCGCCAGCAGCTCGGGACAGATGACCTATGGCTACACCTTC. Amino acid sequence: CASSSGQMTYGYTF.

This sequence joins TRBV7-8 and TRBJ2-7; D might be TRBD2 (6 bases). Germline V gene sequence: CDR1 SGHVS, CDR2 FQNEAQ. CDR3 size: 13 residues. V was trimmed by 1 base and J by 5 bases, leaving 9 bases between them. The DNA for the CDR3 is TGTGCCAGCAGCTTAGGGCGGGACCACGAGCAGTACGTC. It translates to CASSLGRDHEQYV.

CDR3 nucleotide sequence: TGTGCCAGCACGACGGGACAGCCTGCCAATGAGCAGTTCTTC. Translating it yields CASTTGQPANEQFF. The chain links TRBV3-1 (or the pseudogene TRBV3-2) to TRBJ2-1, with 7 nucleotides matching TRBD1. From germline, CDR1 is LGHDT and CDR2 YNNKEL (reference sequence). The CDR3 totals 14 residues. The V and J ends lost 7 bases and 6 bases, in that order; junction bases with no gene match: 9.

The chain recombines TRBV11-2 with TRBJ2-5; D perhaps matches TRBD1 (6 bases). The length of the CDR3 is 15 residues. V was shortened by 4 bases and J by 1 base, with 13 bases between the two germline ends. In germline, CDR1 is SGHAT, CDR2 FQNNGV. The DNA of the CDR3 is TGTGCCAGCAGCTCCGGACAGATCCCCCAAGAGACCCAGTACTTC. It encodes CASSSGQIPQETQYF. Combining the CDR3 with reference TRBV11-2 and TRBJ2-5 gives the whole variable domain EAGVAQSPRYKIIEKRQSVAFWCNPISGHATLYWYQQILGQGPKLLIQFQNNGVVDDSQLPKDRFSAERLKGVDSTLKIQPAKLEDSAVYLCASSSGQIPQETQYFGPGTRLLVL.

The chain recombines TRBV23-1 with TRBJ2-7; unclear D gene. TRBV23-1 is noted as an ORF with a role that remains uncertain. Trimming took 4 bases from V and 5 from J, leaving 6 bases between them. CDR3 size: 11 residues. CDR3 DNA: TGCGCCAGCAGTCCCCTAGACGAGCAGTACGTC. Its protein is CASSPLDEQYV.

The CDR3 here is CASSFLENEKLFF. The CDR3 nucleotides read TGTGCCAGCAGCTTTTTGGAGAATGAAAAACTGTTTTTT. This sequence joins TRBV5-6 and TRBJ1-4; D remains ambiguous. Trimming cost V 2 bases and J 5 bases, with 7 bases left between them. CDR1 and CDR2 (germline): SGHDT, YYEEEE. CDR3 length equals 13 residues.

The chain couples TRBV10-3 to TRBJ1-4; D possibly corresponds to TRBD1 (5 bases). This CDR3 has 16 amino acids. Per the germline V gene, CDR1 is ENHRY and CDR2 is SYGVKD. Trimming left V 0 bases short and J 2 bases short, with 10 bases between. DNA for the CDR3: TGTGCCATCAGTGAGTCAGGGGCCCGGACTAATGAAAAACTGTTTTTT. Protein: CAISESGARTNEKLFF.

The chain carries TRBV4-2 and TRBJ1-6; 8 nucleotides agree with TRBD1. The CDR3 sequence is 18 residues long. J gave up 8 bases and V 8 bases, and 20 bases lay outside the gene matches. Germline assignment: CDR1 LGHNA and CDR2 YNFKEQ. CDR3 in amino acids: CASSGVPPDRGVDSPLHF. The CDR3 region has the DNA TGTGCCAGCTCCGGGGTCCCGCCCGACAGGGGTGTTGATTCACCCCTCCACTTT.

The chain employs TRBV6-2 or TRBV6-3 and TRBJ1-6, with D unresolved. V shed 3 bases and J shed 4 bases, with 10 bases lying between them. The CDR3 consists of 15 residues. Germline loops: CDR1 MNHEY, CDR2 SVGEGT. The CDR3 nucleotides are TGTGCCAGCAGTTATTTGACGGGTTATAATTCACCCCTCCACTTT. It yields the protein CASSYLTGYNSPLHF.

The chain links TRBV6-5 to TRBJ1-2; TRBD1 matches 10 bases. With 5 bases clipped from V and 3 bases from J, the junction kept 6 bases outside the gene matches. The germline V gene has CDR1 MNHEY and CDR2 SVGAGI. The CDR3 loop spans 15 amino acids. CDR3 coding DNA: TGTGCCAGCAGTCGTGGGACAGGGGAGGACTATGGCTACACCTTC. Translated, it gives CASSRGTGEDYGYTF.

The table lists this clone with a count of one. The J gene is TRBJ1-5, the V gene TRBV2, with 9 bases aligning to TRBD1. The CDR3 consists of 15 residues. CDR1 is SNHLY, CDR2 FYNNEI, per germline. The trim removed 1 base at V and 4 bases at J, leaving 2 bases unmatched. As DNA, the CDR3 is TGTGCCAGCAGTGAAGAGACAGGGGGGAATCAGCCCCAGCATTTT. Protein: CASSEETGGNQPQHF.

V and J are TRBV7-2 and TRBJ1-2; TRBD1 aligns across 7 bases. The CDR3 runs to 16 residues. Germline-derived CDR1 and CDR2 are SGHTA and FQGNSA. V lost 4 bases and J lost 4; bases outside the gene matches: 12. The CDR3 DNA reads as TGTGCCAGCAGCTCACGGGGGACAGTGGGATCCTATGGCTACACCTTC. Translating gives CASSSRGTVGSYGYTF.

The CDR3 coding sequence is TGTGCCATCAGTAGGTTAGGGGAGGACACTGAAGCTTTCTTT. Its translation is CAISRLGEDTEAFF. This chain links TRBV10-3 with TRBJ1-1; TRBD1 might be the D (5 bases). V lost 5 bases to trimming and J lost 3 bases, with 13 bases between them. The CDR3 is 14 amino acids. In germline, CDR1 is ENHRY, CDR2 SYGVKD.